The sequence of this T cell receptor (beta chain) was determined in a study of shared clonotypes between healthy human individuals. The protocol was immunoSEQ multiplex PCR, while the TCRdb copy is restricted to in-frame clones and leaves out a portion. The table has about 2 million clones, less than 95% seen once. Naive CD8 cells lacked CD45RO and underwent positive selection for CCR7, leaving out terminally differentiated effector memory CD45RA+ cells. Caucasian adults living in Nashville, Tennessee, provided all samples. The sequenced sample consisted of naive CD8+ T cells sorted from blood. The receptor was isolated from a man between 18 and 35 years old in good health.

The chain's CDR3 is CASSYPLSGANVLTF. The CDR3 coding sequence is TGTGCCAGCAGTTACCCACTGTCTGGGGCCAACGTCCTGACTTTC. The chain uses TRBV2 and TRBJ2-6; D remains unclear. Germline-derived CDR1 and CDR2 are SNHLY and FYNNEI. The CDR3 loop spans 15 amino acids. Trimming stripped 5 bases from V and 1 base from J, with 9 bases between.